The source of this T cell receptor (beta chain) is a study of cytomegalovirus exposure and HLA in healthy donors. Primers: 60 Vbeta forward and 13 Jbeta reverse. Measured with immunoSEQ multiplex PCR; TCRdb has only the in-frame clones, and not every one. The table includes 100,000 or so clones, approximately 76% detected once. Per germline, CDR1 MDHEN and CDR2 SYDVKM. V lost 8 bases and J lost 5; bases outside the gene matches: 8. This CDR3 is 14 amino acids long. The gene calls are TRBV28 and TRBJ1-4, with 7 bases lining up with TRBD1. This TCR came from a man between 25 and 39 years old in good health and CMV-seropositive. The sample taken for sequencing was PBMCs. DNA for the CDR3: TGTGCCAGCGGAAGACAGGGCGTAAATGAAAAACTGTTTTTT. It translates to CASGRQGVNEKLFF.